This T cell receptor beta chain was sequenced during a study of T cell responses to AZD1222 COVID-19 vaccine. Libraries were prepared by immunoSEQ multiplex PCR; TCRdb keeps only in-frame clonotypes and omits some of them. This table holds 130,000 to 150,000 clones, 80% to 95% found once. CDR3 length: 13 residues. The V end lost 0 bases, the J end lost 6 bases, and 6 bases lay between the germline ends. From germline, CDR1 is SGHRS and CDR2 YFSETQ. The clonotype comes from an adult in good health. The rearrangement uses TRBV5-1 and TRBJ2-2; D gene unclear. The sample here was peripheral blood, taken on day 0 of MenACWY control vaccination. This chain's CDR3 is CASSLEGSGELFF. The CDR3 bases are TGCGCCAGCAGCTTGGAGGGATCCGGGGAGCTGTTTTTT.